These 20 T cell receptor beta chains were sequenced from one sample in a study of T-cell reconstitution after alpha-beta-depleted transplantation in children. Molecular barcoding with unique molecular identifiers was used for the TCRbeta library. MiXCR, applied by TCRdb to the PCR reads, yields one record per CDR3 protein. The sample consists of approximately 300,000 distinct CDR3 sequences, roughly 9.1% of them appearing once. This specimen consisted of PBMCs, obtained before TCRalphabeta/CD19-depleted stem cell transplant. These receptor sequences come from a boy under three years old with acute myeloid leukemia, due to receive a stem cell transplant.

V and J are TRBV20-1 and TRBJ2-3; 16 bases align to TRBD2. The trim removed 5 bases at V and 1 base at J, leaving 18 bases unmatched. CDR1 and CDR2 from the germline V gene are DFQATT and SNEGSKA (reference sequence). This CDR3 region has 21 residues. The CDR3 loop reads CSARNAPGLAGGRAGTDTQYF. The CDR3 DNA follows: TGCAGTGCTCGAAATGCCCCGGGACTAGCGGGGGGGCGAGCTGGCACAGATACGCAGTATTTT.

This chain joins TRBV10-3 and TRBJ2-1, with 14 bases fitting TRBD2. The CDR3 length is 19 residues. J gave up 2 bases and V 5 bases, and 11 bases lay outside the gene matches. CDR1 and CDR2 from the germline V gene are ENHRY and SYGVKD. The CDR3: CAISLRGLAGEGPYNEQFF. In nucleotides, the CDR3 is TGTGCCATCAGTTTAAGGGGACTAGCGGGAGAAGGGCCCTACAATGAGCAGTTCTTC.

This clonotype was seen a handful of times. The chain recombines TRBV4-1 with TRBJ2-3, with a tentative D call TRBD2 (7 bases). This CDR3 has 15 amino acids. Trimming cost V 1 base and J 4 bases, with 12 bases left between them. Germline V lookup: CDR1 MGHRA, CDR2 YSYEKL. The CDR3 reads CASSQGGGPPDTQYF. In DNA form, the CDR3 reads TGCGCCAGCAGCCAAGGGGGGGGGCCCCCAGATACGCAGTATTTT.

This clonotype was counted ten times or more. The gene calls are TRBV29-1 and TRBJ2-5; D unresolved. The CDR3 runs 12 residues. CDR1 SQVTM and CDR2 ANQGSEA come from the germline V gene. Trimming pared 5 bases from V and 5 bases from J, leaving 12 bases between. CDR3 protein: CSVSTVGETQYF. The CDR3 nucleotides are TGCAGCGTTTCAACGGTGGGGGAGACCCAGTACTTC.

This clonotype was seen at least ten times. This chain uses TRBV15 with TRBJ2-5, with D possibly TRBD2 on 5 matching bases. Looked up from germline, CDR1 is LNHNV and CDR2 is YYDKDF (reference sequence). The germline V and J ends were trimmed by 3 bases and 2 bases, with 10 bases remaining between them. The CDR3 spans 14 residues. The chain's CDR3 is CATSSRDRQETQYF. DNA of the CDR3: TGTGCCACCAGCAGCCGGGATCGACAAGAGACCCAGTACTTC.

At least ten counts were recorded for this clonotype. This chain uses TRBV5-1 with TRBJ2-3; the D is unclear. The V and J ends lost 2 bases and 0 bases respectively, with 4 bases between them. Germline V CDR1 and CDR2: SGHRS, YFSETQ. There are 13 residues in the CDR3. CDR3 region: CASSFGSTDTQYF. CDR3 in DNA: TGCGCCAGCAGCTTTGGGAGCACAGATACGCAGTATTTT. The full variable domain, with the rest looked up from reference TRBV5-1 and TRBJ2-3, is KAGVTQTPRYLIKTRGQQVTLSCSPISGHRSVSWYQQTPGQGLQFLFEYFSETQRNKGNFPGRFSGRQFSNSRSEMNVSTLELGDSALYLCASSFGSTDTQYFGPGTRLTVL.

This clonotype occurred many times. In DNA form, the CDR3 reads TGCGCCAGCAGCCAAGATCTTAGCGGGAGTTGGTTCTCCTACAATGAGCAGTTCTTC. Translated: CASSQDLSGSWFSYNEQFF. The chain couples TRBV4-1 to TRBJ2-1, with TRBD2 identical over 9 bases. Germline-derived CDR1 and CDR2 are MGHRA and YSYEKL. Trimming cost V 0 bases and J 0 bases; bases outside gene matches: 9. The CDR3 contains 19 residues.

This clonotype was recorded once. This chain links TRBV6-5 with TRBJ2-4; D may match TRBD1 or TRBD2 (5 bases each). V lost 2 bases to trimming and J lost 7 bases, with 6 bases between them. This CDR3 region has 12 residues. CDR1 MNHEY and CDR2 SVGAGI come from the germline V gene. The CDR3 DNA follows: TGTGCCAGCAGTTACGGGACGAACATTCAGTACTTC. This encodes CASSYGTNIQYF.

This clonotype came up a few times. This sequence joins TRBV10-3 and TRBJ1-1; possible D gene TRBD1, 5 bases. The CDR3 totals 16 residues. Germline V lookup: CDR1 ENHRY, CDR2 SYGVKD. V was clipped by 0 bases and J by 0 bases, with 11 bases between them. The CDR3 region is CAISESTGAVNTEAFF. As DNA, the CDR3 is TGTGCCATCAGTGAGTCGACTGGGGCAGTGAACACTGAAGCTTTCTTT.

This clonotype was picked up a small number of times. V gene TRBV18 combines with J gene TRBJ2-2; 9 nucleotides agree with TRBD1. The CDR3 is 16 residues long. Germline V gene sequence: CDR1 KGHSH, CDR2 LQKENI. Germline trimming cut 4 bases from V and 5 bases from J; bases unmatched to any gene: 8. CDR3 nucleotide sequence: TGTGCCAGCTCACTCACAGGGGGCGGACGGACCGGGGAGCTGTTTTTT. Translation gives CASSLTGGGRTGELFF. The variable domain in full, completed from reference TRBV18 and TRBJ2-2, reads NAGVMQNPRHLVRRRGQEARLRCSPMKGHSHVYWYRQLPEEGLKFMVYLQKENIIDESGMPKERFSAEFPKEGPSILRIQQVVRGDSAAYFCASSLTGGGRTGELFFGEGSRLTVL.

The sample holds many counts of this clonotype. This sequence joins TRBV4-2 and TRBJ1-5; 9 bases map to TRBD1. After removal of 8 bases from V and 2 bases from J, the junction contained 7 bases not matched to a gene. This CDR3 has 15 amino acids. Germline values: CDR1 LGHNA, CDR2 YNFKEQ. As DNA, the CDR3 is TGTGCCAGCGCGCTACGACAGGGGGGCAATCAGCCCCAGCATTTT. Protein sequence: CASALRQGGNQPQHF.

Only a few counts were recorded for this clonotype. Written as DNA, the CDR3 is TGTGCCAGCAGGTTTAGCGGGGGGGAGACCCAGTACTTC. This sequence encodes CASRFSGGETQYF. This chain joins TRBV28 and TRBJ2-5; TRBD2 matches at 10 bases. The CDR3 has 13 residues. The ends lost 6 bases at V and 5 bases at J; junction bases unmatched: 3. Looked up from germline, CDR1 is MDHEN and CDR2 is SYDVKM.

The table lists this clonotype with many counts. The rearrangement uses TRBV5-6 and TRBJ2-7, with TRBD1 matching 7 bases. The length of the CDR3 is 16 residues. Germline trimming cut 0 bases from V and 3 bases from J; bases unmatched to any gene: 9. Germline V lookup: CDR1 SGHDT, CDR2 YYEEEE. CDR3 bases: TGTGCCAGCAGCTTGGAGACAGGGAGAGGTTACTACGAGCAGTACTTC. It translates to CASSLETGRGYYEQYF.

The rearrangement joins TRBV28 to TRBJ2-7; D gene uncertain. The CDR3 runs 13 residues. Germline V CDR1 and CDR2: MDHEN, SYDVKM. Between the trimmed V and J ends, which lost 4 bases and 2 bases, there was a span of 9 bases. CDR3 DNA: TGTGCCAGCAGTTATAGGGTGGCCTACGAGCAGTACTTC. Translation: CASSYRVAYEQYF.

This clonotype was seen at least ten times. The chain combines TRBV28 with TRBJ2-7; D perhaps matches TRBD1 (6 bases). The CDR3 covers 14 residues. CDR1 and CDR2 from the germline V gene are MDHEN and SYDVKM. The germline V and J ends were trimmed by 3 bases and 3 bases, with 12 bases remaining between them. CDR3 bases: TGTGCCAGCAGTTTGGAGAGACAGGTCTACGAGCAGTACTTC. Translating it yields CASSLERQVYEQYF.

This clonotype was found many times. V is TRBV4-2 and J is TRBJ2-6; D is unclear. CDR1 and CDR2 (germline): LGHNA, YNFKEQ. This CDR3 is built from 15 residues. V was cut by 0 bases and J by 2 bases, with 5 bases left in between. In DNA form, the CDR3 reads TGTGCCAGCAGCCAAGACGGCCCTGGGGCCAACGTCCTGACTTTC. Protein product: CASSQDGPGANVLTF.

This clonotype appeared a few times. This sequence joins TRBV6-1 and TRBJ2-7; TRBD2 aligns across 8 bases. Germline V gives CDR1 MNHNS, CDR2 SASEGT. The CDR3 sequence is 12 residues long. With 7 bases clipped from V and 6 bases from J, the junction kept 5 bases outside the gene matches. Written as DNA, the CDR3 is TGTGCCAGCACCTACCGGGGGGGCGAGCAGTACTTC. Its translation: CASTYRGGEQYF.

This clonotype has at least ten counts. In nucleotides, the CDR3 is TGTGCCAGCAGTTTAAAGAAGGGTTTTGGCTACGAGCAGTACTTC. Encoded protein: CASSLKKGFGYEQYF. The gene calls are TRBV28 and TRBJ2-7; D gene uncertain. The ends were cut back, 2 bases at V and 3 bases at J, with 14 bases in the middle. The CDR3 runs to 15 residues. Germline V gene sequence: CDR1 MDHEN, CDR2 SYDVKM. The variable domain in full, with the rest retrieved from reference TRBV28 and TRBJ2-7, is DVKVTQSSRYLVKRTGEKVFLECVQDMDHENMFWYRQDPGLGLRLIYFSYDVKMKEKGDIPEGYSVSREKKERFSLILESASTNQTSMYLCASSLKKGFGYEQYFGPGTRLTVT.

CDR3 loop: CRGDPNYGYTF. For the CDR3, the DNA is TGCAGAGGGGATCCTAACTATGGCTACACCTTC. The chain couples TRBV20-1 to TRBJ1-2, with D maybe TRBD1 (5 bases). Germline-derived CDR1 and CDR2 are DFQATT and SNEGSKA (reference sequence). The CDR3 contains 11 residues.

This clonotype was counted many times. The CDR3 loop reads CSVGQAYEQYF. For the CDR3, the DNA is TGCAGCGTTGGACAGGCCTACGAGCAGTACTTC. The chain employs TRBV29-1 and TRBJ2-7; possible D gene TRBD1, 6 bases. CDR1 SQVTM and CDR2 ANQGSEA come from the germline V gene. CDR3 size: 11 residues. Trimming pared 4 bases from V and 2 bases from J, leaving 6 bases between.